The 2 T cell receptor beta chains below all came from one sample that was sequenced in a study of shared clonotypes between healthy human individuals. Only in-frame clones appear in the TCRdb table, and some are missing; sequencing was by immunoSEQ multiplex PCR. The sample lists approximately 530,000 clones, approximately 94% occurring once. The specimen was naive CD4+ T cells sorted from blood. As to subset: CD45RA+ positively selected. The receptors derive from a woman between 25 and 40 years old in good health.

V and J are TRBV5-1 and TRBJ2-3; tentative D call: TRBD2 (7 bases). The CDR3 runs to 15 residues. Germline V gene lookup returns CDR1 SGHRS and CDR2 YFSETQ. V lost 4 bases and J lost 4, with 16 bases in between. Here the CDR3 reads CASSQGGGAPDTQYF. In DNA form, the CDR3 reads TGCGCCAGCAGCCAGGGAGGGGGGGCCCCAGATACGCAGTATTTT.

Note on this clone: The sample contains more than one DNA sequence encoding this CDR3. CDR3 residues: CASSLDSYEQYF. CDR3 nucleotide sequence: TGTGCCAGCAGTTTAGACAGTTACGAGCAGTACTTC. The chain links TRBV28 to TRBJ2-7, with D possibly matching TRBD1 (5 bases). V was clipped by 2 bases and J by 4 bases, with 6 bases between them. Germline CDR1 MDHEN, CDR2 SYDVKM. CDR3 length equals 12 residues.